This T cell receptor beta chain was profiled in a study of T cell responses to AZD1222 COVID-19 vaccine. Pooled together were second doses at about 4 or about 12 weeks. Study results and caveats: CD4 TCRs covered the whole spike, strongest at regions 160-218 and 743-854.

CDR1 is MNHEY, CDR2 SVGAGI, per germline. The germline V and J ends were trimmed by 8 bases and 1 base, with 14 bases remaining between them. This CDR3 region has 14 residues. Note on this clone: Antigen specificity is unknown.

Profiled with immunoSEQ multiplex PCR; TCRdb holds only in-frame clones, not every one. The table records around 140,000 clones, more than 85% of them present only once. The source material was peripheral blood, sampled 28 days after the second AZD1222 dose. V usage is TRBV6-5 and J usage is TRBJ1-1, with D hard to call. This clonotype was obtained from an adult who received the AZD1222 COVID-19 vaccine. CDR3 region: CASPVGFSNTEAFF. CDR3 in DNA: TGTGCCAGCCCGGTCGGGTTTTCGAACACTGAAGCTTTCTTT.